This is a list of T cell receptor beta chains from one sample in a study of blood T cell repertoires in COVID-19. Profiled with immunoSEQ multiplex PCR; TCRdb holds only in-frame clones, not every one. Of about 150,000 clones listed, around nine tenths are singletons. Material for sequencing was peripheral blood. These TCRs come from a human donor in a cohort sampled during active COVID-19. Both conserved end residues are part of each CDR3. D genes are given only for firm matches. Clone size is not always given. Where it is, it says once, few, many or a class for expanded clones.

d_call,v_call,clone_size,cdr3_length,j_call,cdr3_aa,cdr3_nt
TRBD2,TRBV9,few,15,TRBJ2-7,CASSPWASGFYEQYF,TGTGCCAGCAGCCCTTGGGCTAGCGGATTCTACGAGCAGTACTTC
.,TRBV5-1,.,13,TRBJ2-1,CASRAEIQDEQFF,TGCGCCAGCAGGGCAGAAATACAAGATGAGCAGTTCTTC
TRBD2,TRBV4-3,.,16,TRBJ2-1,CASSQEWRGGGDEQFF,TGCGCCAGCAGCCAAGAATGGCGCGGGGGAGGGGATGAGCAGTTCTTC
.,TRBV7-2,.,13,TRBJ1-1,CASSLARGTEAFF,TGTGCCAGCAGCTTAGCCAGGGGCACTGAAGCTTTCTTT
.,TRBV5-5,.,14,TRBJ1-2,CASSLQAPFYGYTF,TGTGCCAGCAGCTTACAGGCCCCCTTCTATGGCTACACCTTC
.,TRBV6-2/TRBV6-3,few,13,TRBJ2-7,CASSRIGGYEQYF,TGTGCCAGCAGTAGAATCGGGGGCTACGAGCAGTACTTC
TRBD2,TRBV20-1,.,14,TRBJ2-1,CSASPSGAYNEQFF,TGCAGTGCTAGTCCTAGCGGGGCGTACAATGAGCAGTTCTTC
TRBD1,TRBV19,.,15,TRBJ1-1,CASSSGTGSSTEAFF,TGTGCCAGTAGTTCAGGGACAGGGAGCTCCACTGAAGCTTTCTTT
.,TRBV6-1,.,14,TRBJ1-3,CASSEGGAGNTIYF,TGTGCCAGCAGTGAAGGGGGGGCTGGAAACACCATATATTTT
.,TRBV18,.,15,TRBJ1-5,CASSLDFGGNQPQHF,TGTGCCAGCTCACTAGACTTCGGTGGCAATCAGCCCCAGCATTTT
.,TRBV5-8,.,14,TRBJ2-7,CASRPLASSYEQYF,TGTGCCAGCCGCCCCCTGGCAAGCTCCTACGAGCAGTACTTC
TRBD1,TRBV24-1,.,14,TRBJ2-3,CATSNRGITDTQYF,TGTGCCACCAGTAACAGGGGGATCACAGATACGCAGTATTTT
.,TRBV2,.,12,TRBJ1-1,CASSDGGTEAFF,TGTGCCAGCAGTGATGGAGGCACTGAAGCTTTCTTT
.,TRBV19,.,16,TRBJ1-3,CASSSSGQSGGNTIYF,TGTGCCAGTAGTTCCTCCGGACAGTCGGGAGGAAACACCATATATTTT
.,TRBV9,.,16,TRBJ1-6,CASSARDPPYNSPLHF,TGTGCCAGCAGCGCCCGGGATCCCCCCTATAATTCACCCCTCCACTTT
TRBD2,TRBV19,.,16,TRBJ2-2,CASKASGRANTGELFF,TGTGCCAGTAAGGCTTCAGGGAGGGCTAACACCGGGGAGCTGTTTTTT
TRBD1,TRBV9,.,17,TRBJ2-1,CASSVRTGALSYNEQFF,TGTGCCAGCAGCGTCCGGACAGGGGCCTTATCCTACAATGAGCAGTTCTTC
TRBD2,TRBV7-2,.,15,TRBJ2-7,CASSSLAGDSYEQYF,TGTGCCAGCAGCTCCCTAGCGGGGGACTCCTACGAGCAGTACTTC
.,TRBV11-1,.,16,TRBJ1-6,CASSPGSWDKNSPLHF,TGTGCCAGCAGCCCGGGGTCATGGGACAAAAATTCACCCCTCCACTTT
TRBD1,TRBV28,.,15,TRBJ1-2,CASYRRGQAFLSYTF,TGTGCCAGCTACCGAAGGGGACAGGCCTTCCTTAGCTACACCTTC
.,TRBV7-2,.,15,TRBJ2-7,CASSLAGTGAYEQYF,TGTGCCAGCAGCTTAGCTGGGACGGGGGCCTACGAGCAGTACTTC
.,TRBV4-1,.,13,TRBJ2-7,CASSQDRRSEQYF,TGCGCCAGCAGCCAAGATCGGAGGAGCGAGCAGTACTTC
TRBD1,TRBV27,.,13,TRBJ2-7,CASRAWTGGEQYF,TGTGCCAGCCGTGCCTGGACAGGAGGCGAGCAGTACTTC
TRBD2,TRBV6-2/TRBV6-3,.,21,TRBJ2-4,CASSYPHVGTSGPLAESIQYF,TGTGCCAGCAGTTACCCACACGTTGGAACTAGCGGGCCTCTAGCGGAGAGCATTCAGTACTTC
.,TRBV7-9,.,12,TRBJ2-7,CASSLSSYEQYF,TGTGCCAGCAGCCTCAGCTCCTACGAGCAGTACTTC
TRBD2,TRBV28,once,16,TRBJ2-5,CASSFPPRLAEETQYF,TGTGCCAGCAGTTTTCCCCCTCGACTAGCGGAAGAGACCCAGTACTTC
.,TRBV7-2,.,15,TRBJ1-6,CASSPEGSAGSPLHF,TGTGCCAGCAGCCCAGAAGGATCAGCGGGCTCACCCCTCCACTTT
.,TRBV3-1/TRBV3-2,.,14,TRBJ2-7,CASSPSRNSYEQYF,TGTGCCAGCAGCCCCTCGCGCAACTCCTACGAGCAGTACTTC
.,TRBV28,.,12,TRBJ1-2,CASSLLAHGYTF,TGTGCCAGCAGTTTATTGGCCCATGGCTACACCTTC
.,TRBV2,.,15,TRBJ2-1,CASSEMASAGKEQFF,TGTGCCAGCAGTGAGATGGCTTCCGCGGGCAAAGAGCAGTTCTTC
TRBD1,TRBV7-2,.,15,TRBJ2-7,CASSALQGAGYEQYF,TGTGCCAGCAGCGCCTTACAGGGGGCGGGGTACGAGCAGTACTTC
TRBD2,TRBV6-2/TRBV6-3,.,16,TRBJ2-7,CASSYRSGGTSYEQYF,TGTGCCAGCAGTTACCGAAGCGGGGGGACCTCCTACGAGCAGTACTTC
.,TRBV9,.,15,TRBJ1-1,CASSVGVPGATEAFF,TGTGCCAGCAGCGTAGGAGTTCCAGGGGCCACTGAAGCTTTCTTT
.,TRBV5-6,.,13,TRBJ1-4,CASSTGKWEKLFF,TGTGCCAGCAGCACGGGAAAGTGGGAAAAACTGTTTTTT
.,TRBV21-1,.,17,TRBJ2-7,CASSKGTSGKSSYEQYF,TGTGCCAGCAGCAAGGGGACTAGCGGGAAAAGCTCCTACGAGCAGTACTTC
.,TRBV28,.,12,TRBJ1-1,CASSTTGFEAFF,TGTGCCAGCAGTACCACAGGGTTTGAAGCTTTCTTT
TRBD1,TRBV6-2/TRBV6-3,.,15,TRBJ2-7,CASSSIGTGQHEQYF,TGTGCCAGCAGTTCAATCGGGACAGGGCAGCACGAGCAGTACTTC
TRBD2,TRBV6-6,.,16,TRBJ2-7,CASSYSKRGSSYEQYF,TGTGCCAGCAGTTACTCGAAGCGGGGGAGCTCCTACGAGCAGTACTTC
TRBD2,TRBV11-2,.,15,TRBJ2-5,CASSLGTSGRETQYF,TGTGCCAGCAGCTTAGGGACTAGCGGGAGAGAGACCCAGTACTTC
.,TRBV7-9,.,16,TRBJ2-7,CASSPKGGRAFYEQYF,TGTGCCAGCAGCCCCAAGGGGGGGAGGGCCTTTTACGAGCAGTACTTC
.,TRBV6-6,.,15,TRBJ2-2,CASSYVRQADRELFF,TGTGCCAGCAGTTACGTGCGGCAGGCGGACAGGGAGCTGTTTTTT
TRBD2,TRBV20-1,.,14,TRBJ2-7,CSASAGGWGGEQYF,TGCAGTGCTAGTGCAGGAGGCTGGGGGGGCGAGCAGTACTTC
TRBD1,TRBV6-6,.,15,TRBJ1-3,CASSPGTGTGNTIYF,TGTGCCAGCAGTCCCGGGACAGGGACCGGAAACACCATATATTTT
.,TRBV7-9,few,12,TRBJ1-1,CASSFGGQEAFF,TGTGCCAGCAGCTTCGGGGGGCAGGAAGCTTTCTTT
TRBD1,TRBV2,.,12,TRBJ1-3,CASNQGGNTIYF,TGTGCCAGCAACCAGGGGGGCAACACCATATATTTT
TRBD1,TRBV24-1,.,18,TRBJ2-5,CATSDLGSGDRGQETQYF,TGTGCCACCAGTGATTTAGGCTCGGGGGACAGGGGCCAAGAGACCCAGTACTTC
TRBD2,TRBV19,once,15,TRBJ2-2,CASRKTSGSSGELFF,TGTGCCAGTAGAAAGACTAGCGGGAGTTCCGGGGAGCTGTTTTTT
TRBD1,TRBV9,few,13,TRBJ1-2,CASSATGRRGYTF,TGTGCCAGCAGCGCGACAGGGAGACGGGGCTACACCTTC
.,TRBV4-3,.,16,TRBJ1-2,CASSARPGLIDYGYTF,TGCGCCAGCAGCGCACGCCCGGGACTTATAGACTATGGCTACACCTTC
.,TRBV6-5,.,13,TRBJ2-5,CASSRGQRETQYF,TGTGCCAGCAGCCGTGGACAGAGAGAGACCCAGTACTTC
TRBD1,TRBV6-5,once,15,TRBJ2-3,CASSYGTGPADTQYF,TGTGCCAGCAGCTACGGGACAGGGCCCGCAGATACGCAGTATTTT
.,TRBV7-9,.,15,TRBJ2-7,CASSPYSRGGREQYF,TGTGCCAGCAGCCCTTACTCCAGGGGCGGTCGCGAGCAGTACTTC
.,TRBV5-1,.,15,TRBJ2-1,CASSSLADSYNEQFF,TGCGCCAGCAGCTCGTTAGCAGACTCCTACAATGAGCAGTTCTTC